The next 22 T cell receptor beta chains were all read from a single sample in a study of cytomegalovirus exposure and HLA in healthy donors. The study ran its PCR with 60 Vbeta and 13 Jbeta primers. Libraries were prepared by immunoSEQ multiplex PCR; TCRdb keeps only in-frame clonotypes and omits some of them. The sample holds around 140,000 clones; around 80% are singletons and the top ten take 3.3%. Sequenced sample: PBMCs. The receptor source for this set is a man aged 40-55 years in good health and CMV-seronegative.

This clone was recorded a few times. The chain employs TRBV2 and TRBJ1-1; no firm D call. The germline V gene encodes CDR1 SNHLY and CDR2 FYNNEI. Between the trimmed V and J ends, which lost 4 bases and 0 bases, there was a span of 9 bases. CDR3 length: 14 residues. CDR3 sequence: CASSGSRVNTEAFF. The CDR3 nucleotides are TGTGCCAGCAGTGGTTCCCGAGTGAACACTGAAGCTTTCTTT.

As to this clone: The sample holds other DNA sequences that translate to the same CDR3. This chain joins TRBV5-1 and TRBJ2-5; 7 bases agree with TRBD1. The J segment lost 3 bases and the V segment lost 0 bases, leaving 5 bases of the junction unmatched. Germline lookup yields CDR1 SGHRS and CDR2 YFSETQ. The CDR3 runs to 15 residues. CDR3 nucleotide sequence: TGCGCCAGCAGCTTGGCGGGAACAGGGGAAGAGACCCAGTACTTC. It specifies CASSLAGTGEETQYF.

The chain carries TRBV5-1 and TRBJ2-1; D is possibly TRBD1 (6 bases). This CDR3 has 15 residues. The germline gives CDR1 SGHRS, CDR2 YFSETQ. V dropped 4 bases and J dropped 7 bases, with 18 bases sitting between them. The CDR3 region has the DNA TGCGCCAGCAGCCCGGACAGCCCAGGTGGTAATGAGCAGTTCTTC. Amino acid sequence: CASSPDSPGGNEQFF.

The chain carries TRBV4-1 and TRBJ1-2; D remains ambiguous. CDR3 length equals 13 residues. CDR1 is MGHRA and CDR2 is YSYEKL in the germline V gene. Trimming pared 0 bases from V and 5 bases from J, leaving 7 bases between. CDR3 protein: CASSQEAWYGYTF. The DNA for the CDR3 is TGCGCCAGCAGCCAAGAGGCTTGGTATGGCTACACCTTC.

This CDR3 is CASGLAGDTDTQYF. The CDR3 region has the DNA TGTGCCAGCGGGCTAGCGGGGGACACAGATACGCAGTATTTT. This chain connects TRBV4-2 to TRBJ2-3, with 10 nucleotides matching TRBD2. V was pared by 8 bases and J by 2 bases, with 4 bases of the junction left unmatched. This CDR3 is 14 amino acids long. Germline V gene lookup returns CDR1 LGHNA and CDR2 YNFKEQ.

The chain links TRBV13 to TRBJ2-7; 13 nucleotides line up with TRBD2. The germline CDR1 and CDR2 sequences are PRHDT and FYEKMQ (reference sequence). V shed 0 bases, J shed 3 bases, and the junction held 8 bases outside the gene matches. The CDR3 length is 18 residues. The DNA of the CDR3 is TGTGCCAGCAGCTTAGGCCGGGGACTAGCGGGACTAGACTACGAGCAGTACTTC. Its protein is CASSLGRGLAGLDYEQYF.

Only a few counts were recorded for this clone. The rearrangement links TRBV2 to TRBJ2-7; tentatively, D is TRBD2 (5 bases). The CDR3 has 14 residues. The germline V gene encodes CDR1 SNHLY and CDR2 FYNNEI. Between the trimmed V and J ends, which lost 6 bases and 6 bases, there was a span of 18 bases. CDR3 residues: CASSRGSLWAEQYF. In nucleotides, the CDR3 is TGTGCCAGCAGCCGGGGAAGCCTGTGGGCCGAGCAGTACTTC. Filled out from reference TRBV2 and TRBJ2-7, the complete variable domain reads EPEVTQTPSHQVTQMGQEVILRCVPISNHLYFYWYRQILGQKVEFLVSFYNNEISEKSEIFDDQFSVERPDGSNFTLKIRSTKLEDSAMYFCASSRGSLWAEQYFGPGTRLTVT.

The CDR3 DNA follows: TGTGCCAGCAGTGACAATTTAGGGGAACCACCCCTCCACTTT. Its translation is CASSDNLGEPPLHF. The chain employs TRBV6-4 and TRBJ1-6; possible D gene TRBD1, 5 bases. The germline V gene has CDR1 MRHNA and CDR2 SNTAGT. The CDR3 loop spans 14 amino acids. Trimming stripped 2 bases from V and 11 bases from J, with 13 bases between.

This sequence joins TRBV4-1 and TRBJ2-1; TRBD1 matches at 10 bases. Germline V gene sequence: CDR1 MGHRA, CDR2 YSYEKL. J lost 5 bases, V lost 4 bases, and 8 bases had no gene match. The CDR3 length is 16 residues. CDR3: CASSRPGQGRDNEQFF. The CDR3 coding sequence is TGCGCCAGCAGCCGGCCGGGACAGGGGAGGGACAATGAGCAGTTCTTC.

The gene calls are TRBV4-2 and TRBJ1-4; 7 bases fit TRBD1. The ends lost 4 bases at V and 3 bases at J; junction bases unmatched: 2. Germline assignment: CDR1 LGHNA and CDR2 YNFKEQ. The CDR3 totals 14 residues. CDR3 sequence: CASSLGQSNEKLFF. As DNA, the CDR3 is TGTGCCAGCAGCCTGGGACAGTCTAATGAAAAACTGTTTTTT.

The V and J genes are TRBV5-4 and TRBJ2-3; 8 nucleotides align to TRBD2. This CDR3 comprises 16 residues. The V segment lost 3 bases and the J segment 0 bases; nucleotides outside the gene matches: 6. Germline CDR1 and CDR2: SGHNT and YYREEE (reference sequence). CDR3 DNA: TGTGCCAGCAGCTCTAATAGCGGGGCCAGCACAGATACGCAGTATTTT. It specifies CASSSNSGASTDTQYF.

This clone has just a few counts. The chain has TRBV27 and TRBJ1-1; a weak D match, TRBD1 (5 bases). The CDR3 is made up of 14 amino acids. Germline assignment: CDR1 MNHEY and CDR2 SMNVEV (reference sequence). V was clipped by 5 bases and J by 7 bases, with 17 bases between them. The CDR3 nucleotides read TGTGCCAGCAGTCCCCTGGGGAGGGGCCTTGAAGCTTTCTTT. Its translation is CASSPLGRGLEAFF.

The V gene is TRBV6-5, the J gene TRBJ2-2; tentative D call: TRBD2 (6 bases). Trimming left V 1 base short and J 4 bases short, with 13 bases between. Germline CDR1 is MNHEY and CDR2 is SVGAGI. CDR3 length equals 16 residues. CDR3 region: CASSYWRGQGTGELFF. CDR3 DNA sequence: TGTGCCAGCAGTTACTGGAGGGGTCAGGGCACCGGGGAGCTGTTTTTT.

This clone occurred once. The rearrangement links TRBV5-1 to TRBJ1-1; D is perhaps TRBD1 (6 bases). Germline lookup yields CDR1 SGHRS and CDR2 YFSETQ. The CDR3 runs 14 residues. V lost 0 bases and J lost 8, with 14 bases in between. CDR3 nucleotides: TGCGCCAGCAGCTTGGCGATACAGGGCTGCGAAGCTTTCTTT. Translated: CASSLAIQGCEAFF. Together with reference TRBV5-1 and TRBJ1-1, the CDR3 gives the full variable domain: KAGVTQTPRYLIKTRGQQVTLSCSPISGHRSVSWYQQTPGQGLQFLFEYFSETQRNKGNFPGRFSGRQFSNSRSEMNVSTLELGDSALYLCASSLAIQGCEAFFGQGTRLTVV.

V gene TRBV4-1 combines with J gene TRBJ1-3, with unresolved D. The CDR3 length is 16 residues. Germline values: CDR1 MGHRA, CDR2 YSYEKL. V was cut by 3 bases and J by 0 bases, with 12 bases left in between. The CDR3 is CASSHNFGLSGNTIYF. The CDR3 DNA sequence: TGCGCCAGCAGCCACAACTTTGGACTCTCTGGAAACACCATATATTTT.

To note about this clone: At the DNA level, this CDR3 is encoded by other sequences in the same sample as well. The chain has TRBV7-9 and TRBJ1-2; 7 bases match TRBD1. The V gene end was trimmed by 2 bases and the J gene end by 3 bases; junction bases not matched to a gene: 0. The germline CDR1 and CDR2 sequences are SEHNR and FQNEAQ (reference sequence). The CDR3 has 13 residues. CDR3 residues: CASSLQGDYGYTF. CDR3 nucleotide sequence: TGTGCCAGCAGCTTACAGGGGGACTATGGCTACACCTTC.

J is TRBJ1-1 and V is TRBV7-9; the D gene is possibly TRBD1 (5 bases). Looked up from germline, CDR1 is SEHNR and CDR2 is FQNEAQ (reference sequence). With 8 bases removed from V and 0 bases from J, the gap between germline ends came to 19 bases. CDR3 length equals 16 residues. DNA for the CDR3: TGTGCCAGCCGACGCAGGGTTGGAGACATGAACACTGAAGCTTTCTTT. Translating gives CASRRRVGDMNTEAFF.

The chain couples TRBV2 to TRBJ2-1, with TRBD2 matching 9 bases. CDR3 length equals 14 residues. The J segment lost 7 bases and the V segment lost 4 bases, leaving 5 bases of the junction unmatched. In germline, CDR1 is SNHLY, CDR2 FYNNEI. The DNA of the CDR3 is TGTGCCAGCAGTGTTAGGACTAGCGAAAATGAGCAGTTCTTC. It specifies CASSVRTSENEQFF.

The J gene is TRBJ1-5, the V gene TRBV19; perhaps TRBD1 as D (5 bases). Germline CDR1 LNHDA, CDR2 SQIVND (reference sequence). The CDR3 sequence is 15 residues long. V was trimmed by 6 bases and J by 0 bases, leaving 12 bases between them. This CDR3 is CASSPRGDSNQPQHF. For the CDR3, the DNA is TGTGCCAGTAGCCCACGGGGGGATAGCAATCAGCCCCAGCATTTT.

This clone came up a few times. The J gene is TRBJ1-6, the V gene TRBV6-5, with 7 nucleotides matching TRBD1. The CDR3 spans 15 residues. Germline loops: CDR1 MNHEY, CDR2 SVGAGI. The junction had 7 bases not matched to a gene; V was cut back by 4 bases and J by 7 bases. The CDR3 DNA sequence: TGTGCCAGCAGTTCCCCGACAGGGCCAAATTCACCCCTCCACTTT. Its protein product is CASSSPTGPNSPLHF.

The CDR3 sequence is CASSLMGQGSYEQYF. The CDR3 DNA is TGTGCCAGCAGCTTAATGGGACAGGGTTCCTACGAGCAGTACTTC. This chain connects TRBV7-9 to TRBJ2-7; TRBD1 agrees at 9 bases. This CDR3 spans 15 amino acids. Trimming removed 2 bases from V and 1 base from J; junction bases left unmatched: 3. The germline V gene has CDR1 SEHNR and CDR2 FQNEAQ (reference sequence).

The chain is built from TRBV27 and TRBJ2-5; tentatively, D is TRBD1 (6 bases). The end of the DNA aligns better with TRBJ2-7, so the J call may be wrong. CDR3 size: 13 residues. Germline CDR1 reads MNHEY; CDR2 reads SMNVEV (reference sequence). The CDR3 coding sequence is TGTGCCATCCGGGACACCGGCTCCTACGAGCAGTACTTC. It yields the protein CAIRDTGSYEQYF.